This T cell receptor beta chain was sequenced during a study of blood T cell repertoires in COVID-19. On the study more broadly: Acute and convalescent COVID-19 samples came from the United States, Italy and Spain.

Here immunoSEQ multiplex PCR was the method, and the copy in TCRdb shows in-frame clones only, minus some. The sample carries approximately 100,000 clones, roughly 85% recorded once. This clone was found a few times. The V gene lost 2 bases and the J gene lost 5 bases, with 12 bases spanning the gap. This CDR3 is built from 14 residues. Germline V CDR1 and CDR2: MDHEN, SYDVKM. Grouping used clinical history reported by participants in a survey and questionnaire. Sequencing was carried out using PBMCs or T cells enriched from blood (not recorded which). The clonotype comes from a woman between 45 and 60 years old who had recovered from COVID-19. The gene calls are TRBV28 and TRBJ2-5, with a weak D call TRBD2 (5 bases). The CDR3 loop reads CASSLGREWETQYF. The CDR3 region has the DNA TGTGCCAGCAGTTTAGGAAGGGAGTGGGAGACCCAGTACTTC. Looking up the rest from reference TRBV28 and TRBJ2-5 gives the full variable domain: DVKVTQSSRYLVKRTGEKVFLECVQDMDHENMFWYRQDPGLGLRLIYFSYDVKMKEKGDIPEGYSVSREKKERFSLILESASTNQTSMYLCASSLGREWETQYFGPGTRLLVL.